This T cell receptor (beta chain) stems from a study of T cell responses to AZD1222 COVID-19 vaccine (TCRdb year 2021). About the full investigation: A total of just over 230 trial participants underwent TCR sequencing, of whom some 210 received two doses of AZD1222 and about 25 received two doses of the MenACWY control vaccine. Trial participants were enrolled into age subgroups of 18-55, 56-69 and 70-plus years, which contained around 150, 29 and 61 TCR-sequenced participants, respectively. What the research found in general, with its limitations: The 56-69-year group was small, and its depth increase did not reach significance, likely because of low power. Most participants were white British and females outnumbered males, and the authors suggested that clonal diversity may have been underestimated. After two AZD1222 doses, spike-specific TCR breadth and depth were significantly higher than at day 0 and than in MenACWY recipients. The whole spike protein was spanned by vaccine-associated CD4 TCRs, and dominant responses were seen in regions 160-218 and 743-854. Conclusions about previously exposed vaccinees are limited, since just a handful of AZD1222 recipients were seropositive for SARS-CoV-2 at baseline. Because no day 14 peak-response samples were available, repertoires were characterized only after the peak T cell response. Epitopes outside the regions mutated in the B.1.351 and B.1.1.7 variants were reportedly recognized by nearly half of the unique spike-specific TCRs.

Based on the germline V gene (reference sequence), the CDR1 and CDR2 sequences are SEHNR and FQNEAQ. V is cut by 5 bases and J by 9 bases, and the space between the germline ends is 20 bases. From its cysteine to its phenylalanine, the CDR3 spans 15 amino acids. Only the CDR3 DNA is retained, 45 bases long and in frame from the first base. About this clone itself: No cognate antigen has been identified for it. Base qualities are not provided; no much larger clone lies one nucleotide away.

The CDR3 regions of human TCRbeta chains were subjected to immunosequencing. The authors' analysis ran thus. Repertoire TCRs were matched against a reference library of SARS-CoV-2-specific TCRs generated with the MIRA antigen-specificity platform. Breadth was defined as the fraction of unique TCRs that were SARS-CoV-2-associated, and depth was defined as the fraction of total T cells that were SARS-CoV-2-associated. Using the MIRA data, every spike-specific TCR was mapped to the spike region that the TCR reacted to and assigned to either a CD4 or a CD8 class. Log10-transformed breadth and depth values were compared by one-way ANOVA with Sidak's multiple comparisons tests. The immuneACCESS repertoire file appears here via TCRdb, limited to in-frame rearrangements. These files lack a portion of the clones; in checked studies, under half of the deficit traces to unresolved V genes, and the cause of the others is not known. The V and J calls and the clone size are those of that table, but D and trimming were determined from the DNA. Within this sample are 150,000 to 200,000 clones, with roughly 87% of them counted one time only. The leading ten clones occupy about 6% of the sample.

According to the study, the label for this sample's time point signals: about 28 days (+/-7) after the second vaccine dose. AZD1222 recipients whose second dose came at about 4 weeks and those whose second dose came at about 12 weeks were combined into one group, since spike-specific TCR depth and breadth did not differ between the two schedules. Samples from vaccinated people were obtained from the UK trials COV001 and COV002, which included a single-blind randomized controlled phase 2/3 trial of AZD1222 (ChAdOx1 nCoV-19) in healthy adults. For TCRbeta chain sequencing, PBMC samples from trial participants were taken at day 0 and at day 28 after the second dose.

This clonotype was sampled from an adult who received the AZD1222 COVID-19 vaccine. The material sequenced was peripheral blood, taken 28 days after the second AZD1222 dose. The chain links TRBV7-9 with TRBJ2-1; TRBD2 is possibly the D segment (6 matching bases). The DNA reads TGTGCCAGCAGCCTAGTGGGGCTAGCGAGGGGTGAGCAGTTCTTC. This encodes CASSLVGLARGEQFF.